One sample yielded the 3 T cell receptor beta chains listed below, sequenced in a study of tumor-infiltrating lymphocytes in localized non-small cell lung cancer. Only in-frame clones appear in the TCRdb table, and some are missing; sequencing was by immunoSEQ multiplex PCR. Of roughly 12,000 clones in the sample, less than 90% are singletons; the top ten hold 6.5% to 8.5%. Sequenced input: lung tumor tissue. The receptors stem from a human donor with non-small cell lung cancer.

This clone was detected only a few times. The V gene is TRBV19, the J gene TRBJ1-4; 7 bases fit TRBD1. The germline V gene encodes CDR1 LNHDA and CDR2 SQIVND (reference sequence). This CDR3 has 14 amino acids. V trimming: 6 bases; J trimming: 7 bases; junction bases outside the gene matches: 8. CDR3 protein: CASSPTGTIEKLFF. The CDR3 coding sequence is TGTGCCAGTAGCCCGACAGGGACGATTGAAAAACTGTTTTTT.

This chain joins TRBV6-6 and TRBJ1-2; 7 bases are shared with TRBD1. This CDR3 contains 13 residues. Germline V gene lookup returns CDR1 MNHNY and CDR2 SVGAGI (reference sequence). V gave up 6 bases and J gave up 1 base; unmatched junction bases: 2. The CDR3 DNA is TGTGCCAGCAGCCAGGGGGATAACTATGGCTACACCTTC. Encoded protein: CASSQGDNYGYTF.

The chain carries TRBV7-2 and TRBJ2-1; D possibly corresponds to TRBD2 (6 bases). Germline V gene sequence: CDR1 SGHTA, CDR2 FQGNSA. The CDR3 has 16 residues. Trimming left V 4 bases short and J 3 bases short, with 16 bases between. CDR3 DNA sequence: TGTGCCAGCAGCTGGGTGGCGACGGGGGACTACAATGAGCAGTTCTTC. This sequence encodes CASSWVATGDYNEQFF.